This entry features one T cell receptor (beta chain) sequence. Its specificity is not known. This sample is part of a study of cytomegalovirus exposure and HLA in healthy donors. In germline, CDR1 is SGHVS, CDR2 FQNEAQ. Trimming removed 4 bases at V and 7 bases at J, with 14 bases between. The CDR3 length is 14 residues. PCR involved 60 Vbeta and 13 Jbeta primers. Profiling relied on immunoSEQ multiplex PCR, and the TCRdb table lists in-frame clones only, not all of them. Here the sample spans 120,000 to 150,000 clones, 82% being singletons. General study findings and limits: Reportedly, HLA-A and HLA-B alleles of most subjects were accurately predicted from TCR beta.

The donors were healthy bone marrow donors. The receptor comes from a male donor in good health and CMV-seronegative. This chain links TRBV7-8 with TRBJ2-1; a possible D gene is TRBD2 (5 bases). The sample comprised PBMCs. The CDR3 is CASSYTAGGNEQFF. The CDR3 nucleotides are TGTGCCAGCAGCTACACTGCGGGCGGAAATGAGCAGTTCTTC.